One sample yielded the 15 T cell receptor beta chains listed below, sequenced in a study of blood T cell repertoires in COVID-19. TCRdb keeps only in-frame clones here, not all; method: immunoSEQ multiplex PCR. The sample carries 130,000 to 150,000 clones, approximately 87% recorded once. Material for sequencing was peripheral blood. The receptors come from a man aged 45-65 years who had recovered from COVID-19.

This chain links TRBV19 with TRBJ1-2, with 9 bases fitting TRBD1. Germline-derived CDR1 and CDR2 are LNHDA and SQIVND (reference sequence). This CDR3 region has 12 residues. With 6 bases clipped from V and 5 bases from J, the junction kept 1 base outside the gene matches. CDR3 residues: CASSGTGYGYTF. In DNA, the CDR3 is TGTGCCAGTAGCGGGACAGGGTATGGCTACACCTTC.

The V gene is TRBV4-2, the J gene TRBJ2-5, with 11 nucleotides matching TRBD2. The CDR3 has 17 residues. From germline, CDR1 is LGHNA and CDR2 YNFKEQ. J was trimmed by 1 base and V by 4 bases; bases with no gene match: 8. The CDR3 region is CASSPVSSGGPQETQYF. The CDR3 DNA reads as TGTGCCAGCAGCCCTGTCTCTAGCGGGGGGCCCCAAGAGACCCAGTACTTC.

In this sample, this clone turned up once. The rearrangement links TRBV6-5 to TRBJ1-4; 7 nucleotides match TRBD1. Germline CDR1 MNHEY, CDR2 SVGAGI. V lost 5 bases, J lost 5 bases, and 5 bases stayed unmatched. This CDR3 has 14 residues. CDR3 DNA: TGTGCCAGCAGTACAGGGGCCCGGAATGAAAAACTGTTTTTT. This translates into CASSTGARNEKLFF.

The V and J genes are TRBV7-9 and TRBJ1-1, with D maybe TRBD1 (6 bases). Germline V gene lookup returns CDR1 SEHNR and CDR2 FQNEAQ (reference sequence). The CDR3 loop spans 15 amino acids. V was cut by 4 bases and J by 1 base, with 13 bases left in between. The CDR3 nucleotides are TGTGCCAGCAGCTGGCCGATGGGACAGAACACTGAAGCTTTCTTT. It codes for CASSWPMGQNTEAFF.

This clone was recorded only once. This chain connects TRBV4-3 to TRBJ2-5; TRBD1 agrees at 9 bases. Germline CDR1 LGHNA, CDR2 YSLEER. The CDR3 consists of 14 residues. Germline trimming cut 5 bases from V and 2 bases from J; bases unmatched to any gene: 3. DNA for the CDR3: TGCGCCAGCAGCGGAGACAGGGGGCAAGAGACCCAGTACTTC. This translates into CASSGDRGQETQYF.

The rearrangement joins TRBV4-3 to TRBJ2-7, with 9 bases that match TRBD1. Germline V gene data show CDR1 as LGHNA and CDR2 as YSLEER. The J segment lost 3 bases and the V segment lost 3 bases, leaving 6 bases of the junction unmatched. The CDR3 runs to 15 residues. CDR3 sequence (DNA): TGCGCCAGCAGCCAGGCGCGGGGACAGGGCTACGAGCAGTACTTC. This codes for CASSQARGQGYEQYF.

This chain connects TRBV4-1 to TRBJ2-3; 16 bases map to TRBD2. The CDR3 length is 17 residues. Germline CDR1 and CDR2: MGHRA and YSYEKL. V trimming: 3 bases; J trimming: 5 bases; junction bases outside the gene matches: 5. CDR3 in amino acids: CASSHGTSGGAVDTQYF. Written as DNA, the CDR3 is TGCGCCAGCAGCCACGGGACTAGCGGGGGGGCTGTAGATACGCAGTATTTT.

The CDR3, as DNA: TGCGCCAGCAGCTTGGGGACGGGGGAAGGGGATACGCAGTATTTT. It is translated as CASSLGTGEGDTQYF. J is TRBJ2-3 and V is TRBV4-3; TRBD2 might be the D (6 bases). This CDR3 contains 15 residues. CDR1 LGHNA and CDR2 YSLEER come from the germline V gene. V was trimmed by 5 bases and J by 6 bases, leaving 18 bases between them.

The V call is TRBV5-6, the J call TRBJ2-5, with D unclear. The CDR3 spans 15 residues. V was clipped by 4 bases and J by 2 bases, with 15 bases between them. The germline CDR1 and CDR2 sequences are SGHDT and YYEEEE. The CDR3 is CASSPQTVLQETQYF. The CDR3 DNA sequence: TGTGCCAGCAGCCCACAGACGGTACTTCAAGAGACCCAGTACTTC. The full variable domain, in which reference TRBV5-6 and TRBJ2-5 provide the parts outside the CDR3, is DAGVTQSPTHLIKTRGQQVTLRCSPKSGHDTVSWYQQALGQGPQFIFQYYEEEERQRGNFPDRFSGHQFPNYSSELNVNALLLGDSALYLCASSPQTVLQETQYFGPGTRLLVL.

As DNA, the CDR3 is TGTGCCAGCAACCTACAGGCTAGCTCTGGAAACACCATATATTTT. This encodes CASNLQASSGNTIYF. The chain uses TRBV5-8 and TRBJ1-3; D is possibly TRBD1 (5 bases). V shed 6 bases and J shed 0 bases, with 13 bases lying between them. The V gene's germline CDR1 is SGHTS and CDR2 YDEGEE. This CDR3 spans 15 amino acids.

The chain couples TRBV15 to TRBJ2-3; the match to TRBD2 covers 9 bases. CDR3 length: 15 amino acids. Per the germline V gene, CDR1 is LNHNV and CDR2 is YYDKDF (reference sequence). After removal of 2 bases from V and 0 bases from J, the junction contained 0 bases not matched to a gene. The CDR3 sequence is CATSRLAGSTDTQYF. CDR3 coding DNA: TGTGCCACCAGCAGACTAGCGGGGAGCACAGATACGCAGTATTTT.

The chain carries TRBV28 and TRBJ1-1, with 12 nucleotides matching TRBD1. The J segment lost 0 bases and the V segment lost 8 bases, leaving 4 bases of the junction unmatched. CDR1 and CDR2 from the germline V gene are MDHEN and SYDVKM. CDR3 length: 15 amino acids. The CDR3 here is CASGTGGAMNTEAFF. CDR3 DNA: TGTGCCAGCGGGACAGGGGGCGCCATGAACACTGAAGCTTTCTTT.

This sequence joins TRBV27 and TRBJ1-6, with 8 positions matching TRBD1. This CDR3 has 14 residues. Germline V gives CDR1 MNHEY, CDR2 SMNVEV (reference sequence). V gave up 6 bases and J gave up 7 bases; unmatched junction bases: 5. DNA of the CDR3: TGTGCCAGCAGGCGGGACAGGACCAATTCACCCCTCCACTTT. Amino acid sequence: CASRRDRTNSPLHF.

The rearrangement links TRBV4-2 to TRBJ1-3; the match to TRBD1 covers 7 bases. The CDR3 sequence is 19 residues long. Trimming removed 4 bases from V and 1 base from J; junction bases left unmatched: 16. The V gene's germline CDR1 is LGHNA and CDR2 YNFKEQ. The CDR3 loop reads CASSPRQGFVWDSGNTIYF. As DNA, the CDR3 is TGTGCCAGCAGCCCGAGACAGGGTTTTGTATGGGATTCTGGAAACACCATATATTTT.

Concerning this clone itself: The junction does not match germline at one end; this may be a read error. V gene TRBV2 combines with J gene TRBJ1-5; no definite D call. The CDR3 runs to 15 residues. Germline-derived CDR1 and CDR2 are SNHLY and FYNNEI. CDR3 sequence reads: CASSEGNSPNQPQHF. The DNA of the CDR3 is TGTGCCAGCAGCGAAGGAAATAGCCCCAATCAGCCCCAGCATTTT.